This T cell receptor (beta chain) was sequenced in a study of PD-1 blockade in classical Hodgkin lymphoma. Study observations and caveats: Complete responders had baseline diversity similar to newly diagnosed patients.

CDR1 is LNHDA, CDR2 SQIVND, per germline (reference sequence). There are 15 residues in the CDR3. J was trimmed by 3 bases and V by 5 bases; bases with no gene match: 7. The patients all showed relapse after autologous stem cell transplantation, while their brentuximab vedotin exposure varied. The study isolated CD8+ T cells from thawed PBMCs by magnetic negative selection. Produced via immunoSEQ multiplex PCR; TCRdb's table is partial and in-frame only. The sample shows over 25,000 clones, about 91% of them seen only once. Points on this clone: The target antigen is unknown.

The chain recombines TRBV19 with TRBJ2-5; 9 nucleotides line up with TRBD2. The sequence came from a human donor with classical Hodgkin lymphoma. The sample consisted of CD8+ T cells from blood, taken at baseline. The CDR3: CASSPVTSGEETQYF. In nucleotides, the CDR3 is TGTGCCAGTAGTCCGGTGACTAGCGGAGAAGAGACCCAGTACTTC. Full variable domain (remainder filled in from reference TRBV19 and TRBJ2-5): DGGITQSPKYLFRKEGQNVTLSCEQNLNHDAMYWYRQDPGQGLRLIYYSQIVNDFQKGDIAEGYSVSREKKESFPLTVTSAQKNPTAFYLCASSPVTSGEETQYFGPGTRLLVL.